The rows below give T cell receptor beta chains drawn from one sample of a study of T cell repertoires in cytomegalovirus infection. MiXCR, run by TCRdb on the reads, gives a single entry per CDR3 protein. The sample has 900,000 to 950,000 distinct CDR3 sequences, roughly 30% seen once. The antigens of these receptors remain unknown. The sequenced sample was cultured CD8+ T cells from PBMCs, obtained from culture after CMV antigen stimulation. These receptor sequences come from a human donor in good health (CMV status not recorded). Some clones in this sample may be carry-over from other donors' samples. CDR3s include the opening cysteine and the closing phenylalanine or tryptophan. A D gene is named only where the DNA matches it firmly. Only some rows state a clone size, as once, few, many or a class for expanded clones.

>TRBJ1-5|once|TRBV5-3|NA
TGTGCCAGCAGCCCCAAGGGGCACTCCGGTCAGCCCCAGCATTTT
CASSPKGHSGQPQHF
>TRBJ1-5|many|TRBV7-9|NA
TGTGCCAGCAGCTTGAGCCACGGGGGCAATCAGCCCCAGCATTTT
CASSLSHGGNQPQHF
>TRBJ2-1|NA|TRBV7-9|TRBD1
TGTGCCAGCAGCTTATCAAGGACAGGGTACAATGAGCAGTTCTTC
CASSLSRTGYNEQFF
>TRBJ2-7|NA|TRBV6-5|NA
TGTGCCAGCAGTGTTGGGGCGGTAGGCGAGCAGTACTTC
CASSVGAVGEQYF
>TRBJ1-1|NA|TRBV10-2|NA
TGCGCCAGCCTCAGTGAGAACACTGAAGCTTTCTTT
CASLSENTEAFF
>TRBJ2-2|NA|TRBV7-6|NA
TGTGCTAGCAGCTTTTCGGGGGTCGGGAACACCGGGGAGCTGTTTTTT
CASSFSGVGNTGELFF
>TRBJ1-1|NA|TRBV27|NA
TGTGCCAGCAGTTTAGGGGCCCCAGGGTACACTGAAGCTTTCTTT
CASSLGAPGYTEAFF
>TRBJ2-5|many|TRBV7-9|NA
TGTGCCAGCAGCTTAGGCGCACGTCGGGTAAATGAGACCCAGTACTTC
CASSLGARRVNETQYF
>TRBJ2-5|NA|TRBV4-1|TRBD1
TGCGCCAGCAGCCAGATAGGGGGCCACGAAGAGACCCAGTACTTC
CASSQIGGHEETQYF
>TRBJ2-2|NA|TRBV4-1|TRBD1
TGCGCCAGCAGCCGCCGGGACAGGGGTACCGGGGAGCTGTTTTTT
CASSRRDRGTGELFF
>TRBJ2-1|few|TRBV6-2/TRBV6-3|NA
TGTGCCAGCAGTTACTCGATCACCCCGGGGCTTCGCGAGCAGTTCTTC
CASSYSITPGLREQFF
>TRBJ2-1|NA|TRBV6-2/TRBV6-3|TRBD2
TGTGCCAGCTCGAGCGGGGGGGCCAAAAATGAGCAGTTCTTC
CASSSGGAKNEQFF
>TRBJ1-4|few|TRBV14|NA
TGTGCCAGCAGCCAGGGGTCGAGGTTTGGTGAAAAACTGTTTTTT
CASSQGSRFGEKLFF
>TRBJ1-2|NA|TRBV12-3/TRBV12-4|TRBD1
TGTGCCAGCAGTTTCGGGACAGGGGTAGACTACACCTTC
CASSFGTGVDYTF
>TRBJ2-7|few|TRBV2|TRBD1
TGTGCCAGCAGTCCTTCCCTGGGGACAGGGACAACCTACGAGCAGTACTTC
CASSPSLGTGTTYEQYF
>TRBJ2-4|NA|TRBV7-2|TRBD1
TGTGCCAGCAGCTTTACAGGGGACATTCAGTACTTC
CASSFTGDIQYF
>TRBJ1-1|many|TRBV2|NA
TGTGCCAGCAGTGTAGAGGAGAGGTCTGAAGCTTTCTTT
CASSVEERSEAFF
>TRBJ1-1|few|TRBV2|TRBD1
TGTGCGACTCAGGGGGTGGGGGACACTGAAGCTTTCTTT
CATQGVGDTEAFF
>TRBJ1-5|NA|TRBV7-9|NA
TGTGCCAGCAGCCCCCACAAGAATCAGCCCCAGCATTTT
CASSPHKNQPQHF
>TRBJ2-7|once|TRBV27|NA
TGTGCCAGCAGTTTATCCTTCGGGGGGCCCTCCTACGAGCAGTACTTC
CASSLSFGGPSYEQYF
>TRBJ1-1|NA|TRBV6-6|NA
TGTGCCAGCAGAACCAATGGGATGAACACTGAAGCTTTCTTT
CASRTNGMNTEAFF
>TRBJ1-1|NA|TRBV9|TRBD1
TGTGCCAGCAGCATATCTTCGACAGGGGTGAAAACTGAAGCTTTCTTT
CASSISSTGVKTEAFF